The next 18 T cell receptor beta chains were all read from a single sample in a study of shared clonotypes between healthy human individuals. CD45RO-negative, CCR7-selected cells formed the naive CD8 fraction, which excluded terminally differentiated effector memory CD45RA+ cells. Some clones are missing from TCRdb's copy, which holds only in-frame ones; the method was immunoSEQ multiplex PCR. The table lists about 580,000 clones, about 98% of them singletons, with approximately 0.3% in the top ten. The sequencing input was naive CD8+ T cells sorted from blood. These receptor sequences come from a man aged 25 to 45 in good health.

The rearrangement links TRBV2 to TRBJ2-7; 13 bases are a match to TRBD2. This CDR3 spans 16 amino acids. V shed 3 bases and J 1 base; nucleotides not matched to a gene: 3. Germline lookup yields CDR1 SNHLY and CDR2 FYNNEI. The CDR3: CASSEGLAGWSYEQYF. In DNA form, the CDR3 reads TGTGCCAGCAGTGAGGGACTAGCGGGATGGTCCTACGAGCAGTACTTC.

The chain has TRBV4-1 and TRBJ2-7; TRBD1 matches 8 bases. The CDR3 has 15 residues. Per the germline V gene, CDR1 is MGHRA and CDR2 is YSYEKL. With 1 base clipped from V and 0 bases from J, the junction kept 2 bases outside the gene matches. This CDR3 is CASSQGTGISYEQYF. The CDR3 DNA reads TGCGCCAGCAGCCAAGGGACAGGGATCTCCTACGAGCAGTACTTC.

This chain uses TRBV10-2 with TRBJ2-1, with TRBD2 identical over 11 bases. The length of the CDR3 is 14 residues. Trimming took 4 bases from V and 6 from J; bases not matched to a gene: 2. Per the germline V gene, CDR1 is WSHSY and CDR2 is SAAADI. In DNA form, the CDR3 reads TGCGCCAGCAGTGTAGCGGGAGGGCCCAATGAGCAGTTCTTC. Its translation: CASSVAGGPNEQFF.

This sequence joins TRBV14 and TRBJ2-1; possible D gene TRBD2, 6 bases. CDR1 and CDR2 (germline): SGHDN, FVKESK. Between the trimmed V and J ends, which lost 0 bases and 7 bases, there was a span of 13 bases. The CDR3 has 15 residues. The CDR3 DNA reads TGTGCCAGCAGCCAAGACCGGGGGACTCTAAATGAGCAGTTCTTC. The encoded protein is CASSQDRGTLNEQFF.

This clone came up once. V usage is TRBV19 and J usage is TRBJ2-2, with unresolved D. Between the trimmed V and J ends, which lost 3 bases and 0 bases, there was a span of 5 bases. Per germline, CDR1 LNHDA and CDR2 SQIVND (reference sequence). This CDR3 region has 14 residues. CDR3 bases: TGTGCCAGTAGTATCGGTACGAACACCGGGGAGCTGTTTTTT. This translates into CASSIGTNTGELFF.

This chain links TRBV14 with TRBJ1-1, with a possible D match to TRBD1 (5 bases). CDR3 length: 16 residues. The germline CDR1 and CDR2 sequences are SGHDN and FVKESK. V lost 5 bases to trimming and J lost 0 bases, with 16 bases between them. CDR3 amino acids: CASSKQRGGVNTEAFF. The CDR3 DNA sequence: TGTGCCAGCAGCAAGCAACGTGGGGGGGTGAACACTGAAGCTTTCTTT.

The V and J genes are TRBV29-1 and TRBJ2-1, with D possibly matching TRBD2 (6 bases). Germline V CDR1 and CDR2: SQVTM, ANQGSEA. The CDR3 runs 16 residues. The V end lost 1 base, the J end lost 0 bases, and 13 bases lay between the germline ends. The DNA for the CDR3 is TGCAGCGTTGAAGGGCGCCGGCGGGACTCCTACAATGAGCAGTTCTTC. It yields the protein CSVEGRRRDSYNEQFF.

As regards this clone: The identical CDR3 is also encoded by other nucleotide sequences in the sample. This chain links TRBV9 with TRBJ2-3; 7 positions agree with TRBD2. V was clipped by 2 bases and J by 2 bases; unmatched bases: 5. CDR3 length: 15 amino acids. The germline V gene has CDR1 SGDLS and CDR2 YYNGEE. CDR3 sequence (DNA): TGTGCCAGCAGCGTGGGGCTAGCGGACACAGATACGCAGTATTTT. Residues: CASSVGLADTDTQYF.

The rearrangement links TRBV6-5 to TRBJ2-7; D is possibly TRBD1 or TRBD2 (5 bases each). V gave up 2 bases and J gave up 4 bases, with 15 bases separating them. Germline loops: CDR1 MNHEY, CDR2 SVGAGI. This CDR3 spans 15 amino acids. The CDR3 here is CASSYGWGGGYEQYF. The CDR3 region has the DNA TGTGCCAGCAGTTACGGGTGGGGCGGCGGGTACGAGCAGTACTTC.

The chain couples TRBV29-1 to TRBJ1-4; D is perhaps TRBD1 (6 bases). CDR1 is SQVTM and CDR2 is ANQGSEA in the germline V gene. The CDR3 loop spans 13 amino acids. Trimming cost V 5 bases and J 1 base, with 8 bases left between them. Here the CDR3 reads CSVSGETNEKLFF. CDR3 in DNA: TGCAGCGTTTCAGGGGAAACTAATGAAAAACTGTTTTTT.

The chain couples TRBV7-3 to TRBJ2-7; 9 nucleotides agree with TRBD1. The CDR3 contains 15 residues. V gave up 5 bases and J gave up 7 bases; unmatched junction bases: 12. Germline lookup yields CDR1 SGHTA and CDR2 FQGTGA. As DNA, the CDR3 is TGTGCCAGCAGCAATCTGGACAGGGGATCGGGGGAGCAGTACTTC. It specifies CASSNLDRGSGEQYF.

This clone is a singleton in its sample. The genes are TRBV11-2 and TRBJ2-1, with 14 nucleotides matching TRBD2. This CDR3 comprises 17 residues. The germline V gene encodes CDR1 SGHAT and CDR2 FQNNGV. After removal of 5 bases from V and 4 bases from J, the junction contained 7 bases not matched to a gene. The CDR3 sequence is CASSPGTSGRSYNEQFF. In DNA form, the CDR3 reads TGTGCCAGCAGCCCCGGGACTAGCGGGAGATCGTACAATGAGCAGTTCTTC. The whole variable domain, filled in from reference TRBV11-2 and TRBJ2-1, reads EAGVAQSPRYKIIEKRQSVAFWCNPISGHATLYWYQQILGQGPKLLIQFQNNGVVDDSQLPKDRFSAERLKGVDSTLKIQPAKLEDSAVYLCASSPGTSGRSYNEQFFGPGTRLTVL.

The rearrangement uses TRBV30 and TRBJ2-7, with no clear D. This CDR3 is 14 amino acids long. From germline, CDR1 is GTSNPN and CDR2 SVGIG (reference sequence). Deletions cut 1 base from V and 0 bases from J, with 10 bases between. The CDR3 sequence: CAWSGMESSYEQYF. Written as DNA, the CDR3 is TGTGCCTGGAGTGGAATGGAGAGCTCCTACGAGCAGTACTTC.

This chain connects TRBV5-4 to TRBJ1-2; 8 bases align to TRBD1. CDR3 length: 14 amino acids. Germline values: CDR1 SGHNT, CDR2 YYREEE (reference sequence). The V and J ends lost 0 bases and 6 bases, in that order; junction bases with no gene match: 4. The CDR3 is CASSLEYRGDGYTF. CDR3 coding DNA: TGTGCCAGCAGCTTGGAGTACAGGGGGGATGGCTACACCTTC.

This clone was picked up one time. V gene TRBV5-1 combines with J gene TRBJ2-1; 8 bases agree with TRBD1. The V gene end was trimmed by 4 bases and the J gene end by 5 bases; junction bases not matched to a gene: 20. The CDR3 totals 19 residues. From germline, CDR1 is SGHRS and CDR2 YFSETQ. CDR3: CASSAVGQGFPRTNNEQFF. CDR3 nucleotides: TGCGCCAGCAGCGCGGTAGGACAGGGTTTCCCCCGCACTAACAATGAGCAGTTCTTC.

Details on this clone: Other DNA sequences in the same sample also yield this CDR3. This chain joins TRBV5-6 and TRBJ2-3; D is uncertain. The CDR3 sequence is 12 residues long. In germline, CDR1 is SGHDT, CDR2 YYEEEE. Trimming pared 0 bases from V and 6 bases from J, leaving 5 bases between. This CDR3 reads CASSLAGDTQYF. In DNA form, the CDR3 reads TGTGCCAGCAGCTTGGCTGGGGATACGCAGTATTTT.

The rearrangement uses TRBV14 and TRBJ2-5; D might be TRBD2 (5 bases). V dropped 0 bases and J dropped 5 bases, with 16 bases sitting between them. CDR1 SGHDN and CDR2 FVKESK come from the germline V gene. The CDR3 contains 16 residues. Here the CDR3 reads CASSQEVGEGFETQYF. For the CDR3, the DNA is TGTGCCAGCAGCCAAGAGGTGGGAGAGGGTTTTGAGACCCAGTACTTC.

The rearrangement uses TRBV6-5 and TRBJ1-2; 10 positions agree with TRBD1. This CDR3 is built from 14 residues. V lost 4 bases to trimming and J lost 9 bases; unmatched junction nucleotides: 8. Germline loops: CDR1 MNHEY, CDR2 SVGAGI. This CDR3 is CASSSPGQGHSYTF. The CDR3 DNA follows: TGTGCCAGCAGTTCACCGGGACAGGGGCATAGCTACACCTTC.